This TCR beta chain was identified during a study of blood T cell repertoires in COVID-19. The wider study: In each case, the material was cDNA or gDNA derived from T cells, B-cell-depleted T cells, or PBMCs.

In the original workflow: From reference gene primer amplification, estimates of nucleated cell counts were derived. Measured with immunoSEQ multiplex PCR; TCRdb has only the in-frame clones, and not every one. V, J and clone size are taken as reported in that table, and D and trimming were inferred from the DNA itself. The sample consists of around 100,000 clones, 80% to 85% of them appearing once. This CDR3 has 13 amino acids. V was shortened by 1 base and J by 9 bases, with 12 bases between the two germline ends. Germline CDR1 is MNHNS and CDR2 is SASEGT. The source of this sequence is a woman aged 70-85 years with acute or convalescent COVID-19. The chain combines TRBV6-1 with TRBJ1-2; maybe TRBD1 (6 bases). Sample: peripheral blood. This chain's CDR3 is CASSEGGGSSYTF. The CDR3 region has the DNA TGTGCCAGCAGTGAAGGAGGGGGAAGTAGCTACACCTTC.